This entry describes one TCR beta chain. Via MiXCR, TCRdb re-called the 5' RACE reads, giving one row per CDR3 protein. The sample records about 110,000 distinct CDR3 sequences, approximately 17% being singletons. The germline gives CDR1 ENHRY, CDR2 SYGVKD. The CDR3 is 12 residues long. The V gene lost 6 bases and the J gene lost 8 bases, with 13 bases spanning the gap. These data are taken from a study of T-cell memory formation after mild COVID-19. The receptor's source is an adult woman who had mild COVID-19 (a few samples of this study predate the infection). Cell type and time point are not known. The chain is built from TRBV10-3 and TRBJ1-2; TRBD1 might be the D (5 bases). The material sequenced was PBMCs or a T cell subset sorted from them (not recorded which). CDR3 sequence (DNA): TGTGCCATCAGCCCAGGGTCGGGCGGCTACACCTTC. Residues: CAISPGSGGYTF.